The 24 T cell receptor beta chains below all came from one sample that was sequenced in a study of OX40 agonist ivuxolimab in advanced cancers. The method was immunoSEQ multiplex PCR; TCRdb's version includes in-frame clones alone and lacks a portion of them. The data contain around 77,000 clones, just under 90% of them singletons. The starting material was CD4+ or CD8+ T cells sorted from blood, obtained in a trial of the OX40 agonist ivuxolimab. These receptors all stem from an adult with an advanced solid tumor such as melanoma, head and neck, liver or kidney cancer.

There are a few counts of this clone. The rearrangement uses TRBV12-5 and TRBJ1-1, with TRBD1 as a possible D gene (5 bases). V gave up 6 bases and J gave up 0 bases, with 11 bases separating them. The CDR3 has 14 amino acids. Germline CDR1 LGHNT, CDR2 FRNRAP. CDR3 bases: TGTGCTAGTGGCCGGGACCTCATGAACACTGAAGCTTTCTTT. This sequence encodes CASGRDLMNTEAFF.

This clone appeared once. The chain has TRBV6-5 and TRBJ2-7; D ambiguous. The CDR3 loop spans 12 amino acids. V was clipped by 8 bases and J by 3 bases, with 11 bases between them. CDR1 and CDR2 from the germline V gene are MNHEY and SVGAGI. The CDR3 DNA reads TGTGCCAGCTCCTCAGCCAACTACGAGCAGTACTTC. It is translated as CASSSANYEQYF.

V is TRBV28 and J is TRBJ1-5; 9 nucleotides match TRBD1. Germline V CDR1 and CDR2: MDHEN, SYDVKM. CDR3 size: 15 residues. After removal of 6 bases from V and 7 bases from J, the junction contained 10 bases not matched to a gene. CDR3: CASSRIQGAGQPQHF. CDR3 coding DNA: TGTGCCAGCAGCCGGATACAGGGGGCTGGACAGCCCCAGCATTTT.

The rearrangement uses TRBV4-1 and TRBJ2-6; unclear D gene. There are 17 residues in the CDR3. Trimming took off 0 bases at V and 0 bases at J, with 9 bases between the two ends. Germline CDR1 MGHRA, CDR2 YSYEKL. CDR3 nucleotide sequence: TGCGCCAGCAGCCAAGATGCAGGCCGCTCTGGGGCCAACGTCCTGACTTTC. Amino acids: CASSQDAGRSGANVLTF.

The chain employs TRBV30 and TRBJ2-5; 7 nucleotides line up with TRBD2. The length of the CDR3 is 13 residues. Trimming cost V 2 bases and J 5 bases; bases outside gene matches: 5. Germline loops: CDR1 GTSNPN, CDR2 SVGIG (reference sequence). The CDR3 DNA is TGTGCCTGGAGTCCCCGGGGGGTCGAGACCCAGTACTTC. Translating gives CAWSPRGVETQYF.

The chain is built from TRBV5-4 and TRBJ1-2, with 8 nucleotides matching TRBD1. Germline CDR1 reads SGHNT; CDR2 reads YYREEE (reference sequence). With 4 bases clipped from V and 5 bases from J, the junction kept 13 bases outside the gene matches. CDR3 length: 16 residues. CDR3 in amino acids: CASSREDRVSEYGYTF. In DNA form, the CDR3 reads TGTGCCAGCAGCCGGGAGGACAGGGTTTCGGAGTATGGCTACACCTTC.

This chain connects TRBV5-1 to TRBJ2-1; TRBD2 matches 11 bases. The V gene's germline CDR1 is SGHRS and CDR2 YFSETQ. This CDR3 is 16 amino acids long. Trimming took 3 bases from V and 15 from J; bases not matched to a gene: 17. The CDR3 loop is CASSSLSASGGIEWFF. The DNA of the CDR3 is TGCGCCAGCAGCTCGCTCTCGGCTAGCGGGGGGATTGAATGGTTCTTC.

This sequence joins TRBV11-3 and TRBJ2-2; 8 positions agree with TRBD1. CDR1 is SGHNT, CDR2 YENEEA, per germline. J was trimmed by 5 bases and V by 3 bases; bases with no gene match: 5. This CDR3 spans 15 amino acids. The CDR3 bases are TGTGCCAGCAGCTTTTCGGACAGGGAAACCGGGGAGCTGTTTTTT. Residues: CASSFSDRETGELFF.

The chain carries TRBV7-2 and TRBJ2-3, with 7 bases fitting TRBD2. This CDR3 has 16 residues. Germline V gives CDR1 SGHTA, CDR2 FQGNSA. V dropped 4 bases and J dropped 2; count of bases not matched to a gene: 9. This CDR3 reads CASSSLLALVTDTQYF. The CDR3 DNA reads as TGTGCCAGCAGCTCGTTACTAGCGTTAGTCACAGATACGCAGTATTTT.

This CDR3 is CAWSVKGGGEKLFF. As DNA, the CDR3 is TGTGCCTGGAGTGTGAAGGGGGGCGGTGAAAAACTGTTTTTT. This chain links TRBV30 with TRBJ1-4, with a possible D match to TRBD1 (6 bases). CDR1 and CDR2 (germline): GTSNPN, SVGIG (reference sequence). V was trimmed by 0 bases and J by 7 bases, leaving 12 bases between them. CDR3 size: 14 residues.

The rearrangement uses TRBV29-1 and TRBJ2-2, with TRBD1 as a possible D gene (5 bases). V shed 4 bases and J shed 2 bases, with 8 bases lying between them. The CDR3 contains 13 residues. Germline V gives CDR1 SQVTM, CDR2 ANQGSEA. CDR3 DNA sequence: TGCAGCGTTGCGACAGTAAACACCGGGGAGCTGTTTTTT. Its protein is CSVATVNTGELFF.

This sequence joins TRBV5-1 and TRBJ1-1; D unresolved. The length of the CDR3 is 16 residues. Trimming removed 4 bases from V and 1 base from J, with 17 bases in between. Germline V gives CDR1 SGHRS, CDR2 YFSETQ. Here the CDR3 DNA reads TGCGCCAGCAGCCAACAGCCTGCTGCCCAGAACACTGAAGCTTTCTTT. Translating it yields CASSQQPAAQNTEAFF.

The chain combines TRBV28 with TRBJ2-2; no clear D gene. Trimming removed 6 bases at V and 8 bases at J, with 13 bases between. CDR3 size: 13 residues. The germline gives CDR1 MDHEN, CDR2 SYDVKM. In DNA, the CDR3 is TGTGCCAGCAGCGACGGGCCCGGGGGGGAGCTGTTTTTT. Translating gives CASSDGPGGELFF.

The genes are TRBV6-6 and TRBJ1-6; perhaps TRBD1 as D (5 bases). This CDR3 has 13 residues. V lost 6 bases, J lost 9 bases, and 12 bases lay in between. From germline, CDR1 is MNHNY and CDR2 SVGAGI (reference sequence). The CDR3 region is CASRLAGISPLHF. CDR3 bases: TGTGCCAGCAGACTCGCAGGGATTTCACCCCTCCACTTT.

The gene calls are TRBV7-8 and TRBJ1-5, with TRBD1 matching 9 bases. The V gene end was trimmed by 4 bases and the J gene end by 3 bases; junction bases not matched to a gene: 1. Germline CDR1 is SGHVS and CDR2 is FQNEAQ. CDR3 length: 14 amino acids. Here the CDR3 reads CASSWDRVNQPQHF. The CDR3 DNA reads TGTGCCAGCAGCTGGGACAGGGTCAATCAGCCCCAGCATTTT.

The rearrangement uses TRBV2 and TRBJ1-2; D is ambiguous. This CDR3 region has 14 residues. V was clipped by 6 bases and J by 4 bases, with 15 bases between them. In germline, CDR1 is SNHLY, CDR2 FYNNEI. The CDR3 region has the DNA TGTGCCAGCAGGCCAAACACCGAGGGCTATGGCTACACCTTC. As protein: CASRPNTEGYGYTF.

V is TRBV29-1 and J is TRBJ2-5; D is possibly TRBD2 (6 bases). CDR1 is SQVTM, CDR2 ANQGSEA, per germline. V dropped 0 bases and J dropped 5 bases, with 13 bases sitting between them. There are 14 residues in the CDR3. The CDR3 region is CSVEEWKAGETQYF. The CDR3 nucleotides read TGCAGCGTTGAAGAATGGAAGGCGGGGGAGACCCAGTACTTC.

V is TRBV10-3 and J is TRBJ2-5, with 10 nucleotides matching TRBD1. CDR3 length equals 14 residues. Germline V gives CDR1 ENHRY, CDR2 SYGVKD. The V gene end was trimmed by 6 bases and the J gene end by 5 bases; junction bases not matched to a gene: 6. CDR3 residues: CAIRPGQGWETQYF. CDR3 bases: TGTGCCATCAGACCGGGACAGGGGTGGGAGACCCAGTACTTC.

This rearrangement joins TRBV27 to TRBJ1-1; D might be TRBD1 (6 bases). Germline CDR1 and CDR2: MNHEY and SMNVEV (reference sequence). V gave up 3 bases and J gave up 3 bases, with 14 bases separating them. This CDR3 has 15 residues. Here the CDR3 DNA reads TGTGCCAGCAGTTTGTACAGGGTGGGGGACACTGAAGCTTTCTTT. It translates to CASSLYRVGDTEAFF.

The rearrangement joins TRBV6-4 to TRBJ2-3, with TRBD2 identical over 10 bases. CDR1 is MRHNA and CDR2 is SNTAGT in the germline V gene. The CDR3 contains 15 residues. J was trimmed by 4 bases and V by 6 bases; bases with no gene match: 7. CDR3 DNA: TGTGCCAGCAGAGAGACTAGCGGGCGGCCAGATACGCAGTATTTT. Amino acid sequence: CASRETSGRPDTQYF.

The genes are TRBV18 and TRBJ1-2, with TRBD1 matching 8 bases. This CDR3 is built from 16 residues. CDR1 is KGHSH and CDR2 is LQKENI in the germline V gene. J lost 4 bases, V lost 2 bases, and 9 bases had no gene match. The CDR3 nucleotides read TGTGCCAGCTCACCAAAGGCCGACAGGGGAAGCTATGGCTACACCTTC. Its translation is CASSPKADRGSYGYTF.

The chain recombines TRBV19 with TRBJ2-7; 9 nucleotides agree with TRBD1. Germline lookup yields CDR1 LNHDA and CDR2 SQIVND (reference sequence). With V trimmed by 9 bases and J by 4 bases, 13 bases remained unmatched. The CDR3 runs 15 residues. DNA for the CDR3: TGTGCCAGCCGAACTCTGGGACAGGGTTTTTACGAGCAGTACTTC. This translates into CASRTLGQGFYEQYF.

The V call is TRBV19, the J call TRBJ2-7; D possibly corresponds to TRBD2 (6 bases). CDR1 and CDR2 (germline): LNHDA, SQIVND (reference sequence). This CDR3 has 15 amino acids. V was trimmed by 0 bases and J by 2 bases, leaving 11 bases between them. CDR3 residues: CASSIEWRGAYEQYF. The DNA of the CDR3 is TGTGCCAGTAGTATAGAGTGGCGGGGAGCCTACGAGCAGTACTTC.

The chain is built from TRBV6-6 and TRBJ1-2, with 10 bases aligning to TRBD1. Germline loops: CDR1 MNHNY, CDR2 SVGAGI (reference sequence). Germline trimming cut 6 bases from V and 6 bases from J; bases unmatched to any gene: 4. The CDR3 length is 13 residues. The DNA of the CDR3 is TGTGCCAGCAGAATCGGGACAGGGGATGGCTACACCTTC. This codes for CASRIGTGDGYTF.